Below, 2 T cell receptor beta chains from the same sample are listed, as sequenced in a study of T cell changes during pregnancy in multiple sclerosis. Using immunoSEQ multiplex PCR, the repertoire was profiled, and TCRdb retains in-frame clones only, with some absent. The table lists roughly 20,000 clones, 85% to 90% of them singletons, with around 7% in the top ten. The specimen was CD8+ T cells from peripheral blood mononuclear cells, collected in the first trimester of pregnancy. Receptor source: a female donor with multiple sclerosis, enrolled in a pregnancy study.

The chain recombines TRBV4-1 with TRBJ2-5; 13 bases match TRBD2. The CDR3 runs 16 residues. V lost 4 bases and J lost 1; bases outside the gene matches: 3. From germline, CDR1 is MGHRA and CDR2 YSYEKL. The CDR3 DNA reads TGCGCCAGCAGCCTACTAGCGGGAGGGGGCCAAGAGACCCAGTACTTC. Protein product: CASSLLAGGGQETQYF.

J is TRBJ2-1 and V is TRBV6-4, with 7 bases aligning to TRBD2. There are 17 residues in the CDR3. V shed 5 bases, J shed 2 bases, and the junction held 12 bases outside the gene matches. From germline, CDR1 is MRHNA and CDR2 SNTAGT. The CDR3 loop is CASSMGGGSGTYNEQFF. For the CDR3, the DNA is TGTGCCAGCAGTATGGGTGGCGGGAGTGGGACCTACAATGAGCAGTTCTTC.